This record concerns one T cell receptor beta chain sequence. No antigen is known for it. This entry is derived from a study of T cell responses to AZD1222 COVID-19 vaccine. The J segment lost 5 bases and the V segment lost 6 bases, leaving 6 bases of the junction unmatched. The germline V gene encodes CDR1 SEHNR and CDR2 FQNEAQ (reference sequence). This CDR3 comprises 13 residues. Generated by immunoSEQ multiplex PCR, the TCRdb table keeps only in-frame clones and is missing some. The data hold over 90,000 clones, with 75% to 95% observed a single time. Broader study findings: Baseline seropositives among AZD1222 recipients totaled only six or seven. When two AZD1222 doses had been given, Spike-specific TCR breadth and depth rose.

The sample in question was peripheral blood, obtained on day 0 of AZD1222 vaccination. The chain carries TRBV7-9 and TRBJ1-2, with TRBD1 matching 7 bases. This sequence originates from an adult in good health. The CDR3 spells CASSEGALYGYTF. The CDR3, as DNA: TGTGCCAGCAGTGAGGGGGCCCTTTATGGCTACACCTTC.